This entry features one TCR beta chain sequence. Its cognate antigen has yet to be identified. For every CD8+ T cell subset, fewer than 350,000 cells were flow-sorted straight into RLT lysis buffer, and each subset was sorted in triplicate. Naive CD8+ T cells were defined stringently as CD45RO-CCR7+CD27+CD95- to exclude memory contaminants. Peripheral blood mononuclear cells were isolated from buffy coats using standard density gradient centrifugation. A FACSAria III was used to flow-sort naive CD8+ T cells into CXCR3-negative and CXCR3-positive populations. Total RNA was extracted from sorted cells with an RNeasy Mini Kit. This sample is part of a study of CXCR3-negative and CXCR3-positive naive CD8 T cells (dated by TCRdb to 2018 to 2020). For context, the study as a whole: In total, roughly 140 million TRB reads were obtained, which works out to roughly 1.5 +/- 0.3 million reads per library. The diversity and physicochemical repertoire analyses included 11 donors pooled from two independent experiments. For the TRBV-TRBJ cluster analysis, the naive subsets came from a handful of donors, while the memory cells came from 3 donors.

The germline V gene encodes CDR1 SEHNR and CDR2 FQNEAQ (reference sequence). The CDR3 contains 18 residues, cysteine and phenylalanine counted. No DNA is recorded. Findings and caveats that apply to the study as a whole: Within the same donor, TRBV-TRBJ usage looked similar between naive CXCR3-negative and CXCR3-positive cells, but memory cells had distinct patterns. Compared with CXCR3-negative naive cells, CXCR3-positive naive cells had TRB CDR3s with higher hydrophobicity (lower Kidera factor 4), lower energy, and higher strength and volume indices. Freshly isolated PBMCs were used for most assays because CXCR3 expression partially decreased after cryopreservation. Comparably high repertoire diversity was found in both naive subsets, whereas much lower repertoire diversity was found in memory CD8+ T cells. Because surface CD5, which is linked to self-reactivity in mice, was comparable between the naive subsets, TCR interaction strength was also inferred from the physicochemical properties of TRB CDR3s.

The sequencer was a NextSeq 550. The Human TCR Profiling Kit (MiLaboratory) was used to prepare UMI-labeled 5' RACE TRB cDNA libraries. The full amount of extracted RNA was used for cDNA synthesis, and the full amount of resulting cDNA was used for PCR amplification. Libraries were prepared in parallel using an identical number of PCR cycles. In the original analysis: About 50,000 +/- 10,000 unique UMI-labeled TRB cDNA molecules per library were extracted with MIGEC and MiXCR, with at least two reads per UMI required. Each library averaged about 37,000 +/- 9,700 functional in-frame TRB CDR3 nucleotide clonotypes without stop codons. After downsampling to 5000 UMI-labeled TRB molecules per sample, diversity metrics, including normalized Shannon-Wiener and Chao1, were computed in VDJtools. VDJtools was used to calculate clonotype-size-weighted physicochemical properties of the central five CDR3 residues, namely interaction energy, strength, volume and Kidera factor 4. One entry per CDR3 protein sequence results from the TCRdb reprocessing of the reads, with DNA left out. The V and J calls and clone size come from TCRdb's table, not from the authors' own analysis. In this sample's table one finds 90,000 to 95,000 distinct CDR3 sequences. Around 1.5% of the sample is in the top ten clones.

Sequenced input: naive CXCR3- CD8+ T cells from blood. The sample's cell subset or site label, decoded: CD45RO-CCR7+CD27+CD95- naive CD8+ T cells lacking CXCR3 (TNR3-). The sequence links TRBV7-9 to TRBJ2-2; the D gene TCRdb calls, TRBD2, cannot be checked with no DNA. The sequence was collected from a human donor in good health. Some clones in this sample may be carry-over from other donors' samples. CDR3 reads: CASSSPGRALEGTGELFF.